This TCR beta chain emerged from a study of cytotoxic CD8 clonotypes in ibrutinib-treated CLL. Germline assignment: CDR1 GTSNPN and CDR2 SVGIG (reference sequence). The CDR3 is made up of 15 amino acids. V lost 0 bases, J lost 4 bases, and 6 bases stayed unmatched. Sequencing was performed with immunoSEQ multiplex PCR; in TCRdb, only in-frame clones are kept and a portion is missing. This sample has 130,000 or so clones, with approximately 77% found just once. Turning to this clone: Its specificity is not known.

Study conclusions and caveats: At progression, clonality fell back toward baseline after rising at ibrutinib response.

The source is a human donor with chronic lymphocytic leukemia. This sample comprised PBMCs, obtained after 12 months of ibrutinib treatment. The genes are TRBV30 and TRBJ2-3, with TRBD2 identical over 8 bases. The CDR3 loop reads CAWSVRRGVADTQYF. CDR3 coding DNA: TGTGCCTGGAGTGTACGGCGGGGGGTAGCAGATACGCAGTATTTT.